The next 14 T cell receptor beta chains were all read from a single sample in a study of early T cells in non-severe SARS-CoV-2 infection. TCRdb re-analysed the 5' RACE reads in MiXCR, keeping a single row per CDR3 protein. The repertoire holds about 61,000 distinct CDR3 sequences, with 9.5% to 14% as singletons. The sequenced sample consisted of whole blood. The source is an adult who was a healthcare worker with PCR-confirmed SARS-CoV-2 infection or an uninfected control (not recorded which).

This clonotype showed up many times. V and J are TRBV6-4 and TRBJ2-1, with no clear D. CDR1 is MRHNA and CDR2 is SNTAGT in the germline V gene. This CDR3 has 15 amino acids. Trimming removed 0 bases at V and 7 bases at J, with 13 bases between. CDR3 residues: CASSDSNGGFNEQFF. The CDR3 nucleotides read TGTGCCAGCAGTGACTCGAATGGTGGTTTTAATGAGCAGTTCTTC.

Points on this clonotype: This may arise from a read error, as a much more abundant clone is one base away. This chain uses TRBV2 with TRBJ2-1, with unresolved D. V was shortened by 7 bases and J by 10 bases, with 14 bases between the two germline ends. Germline V gene data show CDR1 as SNHLY and CDR2 as FYNNEI. The CDR3 contains 12 residues. The CDR3, as DNA: TGTGCCAGCAAGCCCAGTCCCAAAGAGCAGTTCTTC. This gives the protein CASKPSPKEQFF.

This clonotype was counted at least ten times. The chain joins TRBV29-1 to TRBJ2-3; the D gene could be TRBD1 or TRBD2 (5 bases each). The V gene's germline CDR1 is SQVTM and CDR2 ANQGSEA. V lost 4 bases to trimming and J lost 2 bases, with 13 bases between them. The CDR3 runs to 14 residues. The CDR3 sequence is CSVVKAGTTDTQYF. CDR3 nucleotide sequence: TGCAGCGTTGTCAAGGCAGGGACCACAGATACGCAGTATTTT.

This clonotype was seen at least ten times. This chain joins TRBV20-1 and TRBJ2-7; perhaps TRBD1 as D (5 bases). This CDR3 comprises 14 residues. Trimming removed 4 bases from V and 2 bases from J, with 15 bases in between. Germline CDR1 is DFQATT and CDR2 is SNEGSKA (reference sequence). CDR3 region: CSATDLKGTYEQYF. DNA of the CDR3: TGCAGTGCTACGGACCTCAAGGGGACCTACGAGCAGTACTTC.

The gene calls are TRBV29-1 and TRBJ2-5; D uncertain. This CDR3 comprises 12 residues. Germline V gene lookup returns CDR1 SQVTM and CDR2 ANQGSEA. V lost 6 bases, J lost 2 bases, and 10 bases lay in between. CDR3 nucleotides: TGCAGCGTGTACTACGGACAAGAGACCCAGTACTTC. Its translation: CSVYYGQETQYF.

The chain uses TRBV4-1 and TRBJ2-5, with a weak D call TRBD2 (5 bases). CDR1 and CDR2 (germline): MGHRA, YSYEKL. The CDR3 is made up of 16 amino acids. Trimming took 0 bases from V and 4 from J, leaving 15 bases between them. The CDR3 sequence: CASSQDSGSSRETQYF. In nucleotides, the CDR3 is TGCGCCAGCAGCCAAGATTCGGGGTCTAGCAGAGAGACCCAGTACTTC.

This clonotype has a handful of counts. This chain joins TRBV5-1 and TRBJ2-7; 8 positions match TRBD1. The V gene's germline CDR1 is SGHRS and CDR2 YFSETQ. The CDR3 has 16 amino acids. The ends lost 0 bases at V and 5 bases at J; junction bases unmatched: 10. The CDR3 here is CASSLALTGAIDEQYF. In DNA, the CDR3 is TGCGCCAGCAGCTTGGCCCTGACAGGGGCAATAGACGAGCAGTACTTC.

This clonotype was counted between two and nine times. The rearrangement uses TRBV18 and TRBJ2-1, with TRBD1 identical over 8 bases. Germline V gives CDR1 KGHSH, CDR2 LQKENI. V shed 0 bases, J shed 2 bases, and the junction held 3 bases outside the gene matches. There are 16 residues in the CDR3. The DNA of the CDR3 is TGTGCCAGCTCACCACCCGGGACAGGCGCCTACAATGAGCAGTTCTTC. Translation: CASSPPGTGAYNEQFF.

The chain is built from TRBV6-6 and TRBJ1-2, with D unresolved. CDR3 size: 13 residues. V lost 4 bases and J 3 bases, leaving 9 bases between the germline ends. Germline assignment: CDR1 MNHNY and CDR2 SVGAGI (reference sequence). For the CDR3, the DNA is TGTGCCAGCAGTTCACCGGGATACTATGGCTACACCTTC. This gives the protein CASSSPGYYGYTF.

Many counts were recorded for this clonotype. This chain links TRBV5-1 with TRBJ2-2; D is perhaps TRBD2 (5 bases). This CDR3 has 14 residues. Per the germline V gene, CDR1 is SGHRS and CDR2 is YFSETQ. Trimming shortened V by 4 bases and J by 4 bases, and 11 bases separated the two germline ends. CDR3 protein: CASSKDLLTGELFF. In nucleotides, the CDR3 is TGCGCCAGCAGCAAGGACTTACTCACCGGGGAGCTGTTTTTT.

Here the CDR3 DNA reads TGTGCCAGCACCGTGGGAGCGGGGGGACCCTACGAGCAGTACTTC. Protein: CASTVGAGGPYEQYF. The chain carries TRBV2 and TRBJ2-7; 9 nucleotides match TRBD2. The germline V gene has CDR1 SNHLY and CDR2 FYNNEI. Trimming removed 7 bases from V and 2 bases from J; junction bases left unmatched: 9. There are 15 residues in the CDR3.

V and J are TRBV7-2 and TRBJ2-1; TRBD2 matches 12 bases. The CDR3 contains 16 residues. Germline assignment: CDR1 SGHTA and CDR2 FQGNSA. The junction had 2 bases not matched to a gene; V was cut back by 0 bases and J by 5 bases. CDR3 sequence: CASSLALAGGNNEQFF. The DNA for the CDR3 is TGTGCCAGCAGCTTAGCGCTAGCGGGGGGGAACAATGAGCAGTTCTTC.

This chain uses TRBV10-3 with TRBJ1-5, with D possibly being TRBD1 (6 bases). The length of the CDR3 is 16 residues. The V and J ends lost 0 bases and 0 bases respectively, with 9 bases between them. Germline V gene lookup returns CDR1 ENHRY and CDR2 SYGVKD. CDR3 coding DNA: TGTGCCATCAGTGAGTCAAGGGGGAATAGCAATCAGCCCCAGCATTTT. This translates into CAISESRGNSNQPQHF.

This clonotype was counted ten times or more. This chain joins TRBV2 and TRBJ2-3, with 10 positions matching TRBD1. V was clipped by 7 bases and J by 4 bases; unmatched bases: 8. The germline gives CDR1 SNHLY, CDR2 FYNNEI. The CDR3 extends over 15 amino acids. CDR3 sequence reads: CASTIYGQGADTQYF. The CDR3 DNA reads TGTGCCAGCACTATTTACGGACAGGGGGCAGATACGCAGTATTTT.